A single sample gave rise to the 10 T cell receptor beta chains below, sequenced in a study of control samples from healthy donors and cancer patients. Generated by immunoSEQ multiplex PCR, the TCRdb table keeps only in-frame clones and is missing some. The sample has 190,000 or so clones; over 80% are singletons. Sequenced sample: blood. These receptors were taken from a man younger than 35 in good health.

This chain links TRBV14 with TRBJ2-7; D is possibly TRBD1 (5 bases). The germline CDR1 and CDR2 sequences are SGHDN and FVKESK. The V gene lost 2 bases and the J gene lost 4 bases, with 6 bases spanning the gap. The length of the CDR3 is 12 residues. The CDR3 DNA is TGTGCCAGCAGCCAAAGGGGTTACGAGCAGTACTTC. Translation: CASSQRGYEQYF.

V is TRBV5-1 and J is TRBJ1-1; 7 positions agree with TRBD1. The germline V gene encodes CDR1 SGHRS and CDR2 YFSETQ. This CDR3 is built from 14 residues. The J segment lost 3 bases and the V segment lost 3 bases, leaving 5 bases of the junction unmatched. CDR3 nucleotides: TGCGCCAGCAGCTCGGGACAGTATTACACTGAAGCTTTCTTT. Translating it yields CASSSGQYYTEAFF.

The chain has TRBV5-5 and TRBJ2-2; D is possibly TRBD1 or TRBD2 (6 bases each). V dropped 6 bases and J dropped 0 bases, with 15 bases sitting between them. The CDR3 extends over 16 amino acids. In germline, CDR1 is SGHKS, CDR2 YYEKEE (reference sequence). The CDR3 protein is CASNSGGQANTGELFF. The CDR3 nucleotides are TGTGCCAGCAATTCTGGGGGGCAGGCGAACACCGGGGAGCTGTTTTTT. Supplemented by reference TRBV5-5 and TRBJ2-2, the full variable domain reads DAGVTQSPTHLIKTRGQQVTLRCSPISGHKSVSWYQQVLGQGPQFIFQYYEKEERGRGNFPDRFSARQFPNYSSELNVNALLLGDSALYLCASNSGGQANTGELFFGEGSRLTVL.

This clone was detected once. J is TRBJ2-1 and V is TRBV7-3; D is unclear. The germline CDR1 and CDR2 sequences are SGHTA and FQGTGA. Trimming removed 1 base at V and 1 base at J, with 5 bases between. The CDR3 runs 14 residues. As DNA, the CDR3 is TGTGCCAGCAGCTTAAGGGAATCCTACAATGAGCAGTTCTTC. Translated, it gives CASSLRESYNEQFF. Together with reference TRBV7-3 and TRBJ2-1, the CDR3 gives the full variable domain: GAGVSQTPSNKVTEKGKYVELRCDPISGHTALYWYRQSLGQGPEFLIYFQGTGAADDSGLPNDRFFAVRPEGSVSTLKIQRTERGDSAVYLCASSLRESYNEQFFGPGTRLTVL.

The rearrangement links TRBV7-8 to TRBJ2-7; TRBD1 might be the D (6 bases). This CDR3 has 12 amino acids. Germline V gives CDR1 SGHVS, CDR2 FQNEAQ. Trimming shortened V by 2 bases and J by 4 bases, and 6 bases separated the two germline ends. The DNA for the CDR3 is TGTGCCAGCAGCTTACAGGGGTACGAGCAGTACTTC. Its protein product is CASSLQGYEQYF.

The V and J genes are TRBV7-3 and TRBJ2-1; TRBD2 matches at 7 bases. Germline CDR1 SGHTA, CDR2 FQGTGA. V shed 5 bases, J shed 12 bases, and the junction held 10 bases outside the gene matches. The CDR3 length is 13 residues. The CDR3 region is CASSPIEGGGQFF. The CDR3 DNA reads as TGTGCCAGCAGCCCGATTGAGGGCGGGGGGCAGTTCTTC.

This clone turned up a few times. This chain connects TRBV30 to TRBJ2-3; D could derive from TRBD1 or TRBD2 (5 bases each). Per germline, CDR1 GTSNPN and CDR2 SVGIG (reference sequence). V was cut by 2 bases and J by 8 bases, with 8 bases left in between. The CDR3 is made up of 11 amino acids. DNA of the CDR3: TGTGCCTGGAGTTGGGACGGTACGCAGTATTTT. It encodes CAWSWDGTQYF.

The chain is built from TRBV28 and TRBJ1-2; 10 bases fit TRBD1. V was clipped by 3 bases and J by 7 bases; unmatched bases: 2. Germline CDR1 is MDHEN and CDR2 is SYDVKM. The CDR3 extends over 13 amino acids. CDR3 amino acids: CASSFRDRGGYTF. DNA of the CDR3: TGTGCCAGCAGTTTCCGGGACAGGGGTGGCTACACCTTC.

The gene calls are TRBV6-5 and TRBJ1-5; D not certain. Germline values: CDR1 MNHEY, CDR2 SVGAGI. V shed 5 bases and J shed 4 bases, with 9 bases lying between them. The CDR3 loop spans 13 amino acids. CDR3: CASSRARNQPQHF. The DNA of the CDR3 is TGTGCCAGCAGTCGAGCCCGAAATCAGCCCCAGCATTTT.

The chain joins TRBV11-1 to TRBJ2-1, with TRBD1 as a possible D gene (6 bases). The CDR3 is 14 amino acids. Germline CDR1 SGHAT, CDR2 FQDESV (reference sequence). The V gene lost 5 bases and the J gene lost 7 bases, with 15 bases spanning the gap. The CDR3 DNA is TGTGCCAGCAGCCCCCCGACTCAGGGGAATGAGCAGTTCTTC. It yields the protein CASSPPTQGNEQFF.